This TCR beta chain was sequenced in a study of Graves' ophthalmopathy and Graves' hyperthyroidism. Using RNA transcripts, the TCR beta CDR3 regions were amplified. An opening RT-PCR round employed HTBI primers and preceded a second-round multiplex PCR. In TCRdb, the multiplex PCR reads were re-called with MiXCR into one record per CDR3 protein. The sample shows some 520,000 distinct CDR3 sequences, 13% to 15% of them seen only once. The study's findings and limits: Most expanded clonotypes from thyroid (those above 0.001 frequency) were also found in blood.

Trimming took off 1 base at V and 2 bases at J, with 16 bases between the two ends. From germline, CDR1 is SGHDT and CDR2 YYEEEE. This CDR3 has 16 residues. Orbital computed tomography, together with clinical symptoms, serum thyroxine, TRAb and thyroid ultrasound, was used for diagnosis. Fresh peripheral blood (approximately 10 ml) yielded the PBMCs. This clonotype was observed a handful of times. Antigen specificity is unknown. The rearrangement uses TRBV5-6 and TRBJ2-7; D is ambiguous. The clonotype comes from a young woman with Graves' ophthalmopathy. Source material: blood. The CDR3: CASSLRLKEPPYEQYF. CDR3 in DNA: TGTGCCAGCAGCTTGCGGTTAAAGGAGCCTCCCTACGAGCAGTACTTC.